These 14 T cell receptor beta chains came from one sample sequenced in a study of blood T cells in healthy people across ages. The second PCR ran roughly 6 to 11 cycles with a sample-barcoded 5' primer and J-beta primers. TCRdb recomputed calls from the 5' RACE reads with MiXCR, one row per CDR3 protein. Altogether over 950,000 distinct CDR3 sequences are present, just over 50% being singletons, with the ten largest covering 20% to 25%. Sequenced: blood. The source is a woman aged 55-69 years in good health.

The chain is built from TRBV29-1 and TRBJ2-3, with 11 nucleotides matching TRBD1. The CDR3 is 14 residues long. Germline-derived CDR1 and CDR2 are SQVTM and ANQGSEA. Trimming at V came to 3 bases and at J to 6 bases, leaving 5 bases not matched to a gene. This chain's CDR3 is CSVEGQGVVDTQYF. CDR3 in DNA: TGCAGCGTTGAGGGACAGGGGGTAGTGGATACGCAGTATTTT.

The V call is TRBV4-3, the J call TRBJ2-5; D gene uncertain. V shed 0 bases and J shed 6 bases, with 8 bases lying between them. The CDR3 contains 13 residues. Germline V CDR1 and CDR2: LGHNA, YSLEER. The CDR3 nucleotides are TGCGCCAGCAGCCAAGATCACGCGAAGACCCAGTACTTC. Amino acids: CASSQDHAKTQYF.

The V call is TRBV20-1, the J call TRBJ2-2; 8 positions agree with TRBD2. Germline CDR1 and CDR2: DFQATT and SNEGSKA (reference sequence). The length of the CDR3 is 14 residues. V lost 7 bases and J lost 4; bases outside the gene matches: 8. CDR3 DNA sequence: TGCAGTGTCCGAGGGGCGGGAGGCACCGGGGAGCTGTTTTTT. Protein: CSVRGAGGTGELFF.

The CDR3 DNA sequence: TGTGCCAGCAGCAAGGACGGATCTAATGAAAAACTGTTTTTT. Its translation is CASSKDGSNEKLFF. V and J are TRBV12-3 or TRBV12-4 and TRBJ1-4; D gene uncertain. This CDR3 contains 14 residues. Trimming pared 6 bases from V and 3 bases from J, leaving 11 bases between.

The J gene is TRBJ1-1, the V gene TRBV29-1; possible D gene TRBD1, 6 bases. Germline assignment: CDR1 SQVTM and CDR2 ANQGSEA. This CDR3 region has 13 residues. The CDR3 DNA reads as TGCTGCGCCCGTACAGGGCAGAACACTGAAGCTTTCTTT. Amino acids: CCARTGQNTEAFF.

CDR3 nucleotide sequence: TGCGCCAGCAGTGAGGAGGCGGGAAATCAGCCCCAGCATTTT. It is translated as CASSEEAGNQPQHF. The chain uses TRBV10-2 and TRBJ1-5; D is unresolved. CDR1 WSHSY and CDR2 SAAADI come from the germline V gene. The germline V and J ends were trimmed by 2 bases and 4 bases, with 9 bases remaining between them. The CDR3 has 14 amino acids.

This chain connects TRBV27 to TRBJ2-3; D uncertain. Germline CDR1 and CDR2: MNHEY and SMNVEV (reference sequence). The V end lost 5 bases, the J end lost 1 base, and 10 bases lay between the germline ends. The CDR3 covers 14 residues. The DNA for the CDR3 is TGTGCCAGCAGTGTAACGATCGGCACAGATACGCAGTATTTT. Translated: CASSVTIGTDTQYF.

In its sample, this clonotype was seen a few times. The rearrangement links TRBV7-8 to TRBJ2-3; TRBD1 is a possible D gene (5 bases). V lost 5 bases and J 5 bases, leaving 11 bases between the germline ends. Germline assignment: CDR1 SGHVS and CDR2 FQNEAQ. CDR3 length: 13 amino acids. CDR3 region: CASSSRGLDTQYF. The CDR3 bases are TGTGCCAGCAGCAGTAGGGGTTTAGATACGCAGTATTTT.

This clonotype came up a few times. The chain couples TRBV18 to TRBJ2-7; a weak D match, TRBD2 (6 bases). V was pared by 2 bases and J by 12 bases, with 20 bases between. Germline CDR1 reads KGHSH; CDR2 reads LQKENI. This CDR3 comprises 14 residues. Here the CDR3 DNA reads TGTGCCAGCTCACCAGCCGGGGGAAAGGAAGGGCGGTACTTC. Amino acid sequence: CASSPAGGKEGRYF.

V usage is TRBV29-1 and J usage is TRBJ1-4; D is unresolved. The CDR3 is 12 residues long. CDR1 and CDR2 from the germline V gene are SQVTM and ANQGSEA. V shed 5 bases and J shed 2 bases, with 6 bases lying between them. In DNA form, the CDR3 reads TGCAGCGTTCAGATGACTAATGAAAAACTGTTTTTT. It translates to CSVQMTNEKLFF.

This clonotype was counted between two and nine times. This chain connects TRBV7-2 to TRBJ2-7, with 7 bases that match TRBD2. The trim removed 7 bases at V and 4 bases at J, leaving 7 bases unmatched. Germline CDR1 is SGHTA and CDR2 is FQGNSA. This CDR3 is built from 13 residues. This CDR3 reads CASTPSGTYEQYF. The DNA of the CDR3 is TGTGCCAGCACCCCCAGCGGGACTTACGAGCAGTACTTC.

Only one count was recorded for this clonotype. The genes are TRBV15 and TRBJ2-1; a weak D match, TRBD2 (6 bases). The CDR3 spans 21 residues. The germline V gene has CDR1 LNHNV and CDR2 YYDKDF (reference sequence). V dropped 3 bases and J dropped 3 bases, with 30 bases sitting between them. The DNA for the CDR3 is TGTGCCACCAGCAGCAGCCAATGGGGCGGGGTGATGGTTGGGGGCTACAATGAGCAGTTCTTC. As protein: CATSSSQWGGVMVGGYNEQFF.

This clonotype was counted only a few times. The chain couples TRBV28 to TRBJ2-4; TRBD1 matches 8 bases. Germline V gene sequence: CDR1 MDHEN, CDR2 SYDVKM. V lost 7 bases, J lost 0 bases, and 2 bases stayed unmatched. The CDR3 has 14 amino acids. Written as DNA, the CDR3 is TGTGCCAGCAACACAGGGGGAGCCAAAAACATTCAGTACTTC. The encoded protein is CASNTGGAKNIQYF.

V and J are TRBV5-1 and TRBJ2-2; the match to TRBD2 covers 14 bases. The germline gives CDR1 SGHRS, CDR2 YFSETQ. V trimming: 1 base; J trimming: 4 bases; junction bases outside the gene matches: 6. The CDR3 spans 18 residues. The CDR3 is CASSLRGGTSGSTGELFF. CDR3 DNA: TGCGCCAGCAGCTTGAGGGGGGGGACTAGCGGGAGCACCGGGGAGCTGTTTTTT.